This T cell receptor (beta chain) was sequenced for a study of response to subunit inactivated influenza vaccine. Germline lookup yields CDR1 SEHNR and CDR2 FQNEAQ (reference sequence). The CDR3 runs to 14 residues. The V gene lost 5 bases and the J gene lost 1 base, with 11 bases spanning the gap. Ten or more counts support this clonotype. TCRdb re-derived calls from the RT-PCR reads in MiXCR, one entry per CDR3 protein. The sample yields about half a million distinct CDR3 sequences, 6% to 9% seen once. Sequenced here: PBMCs from blood, sampled approximately 25 months after vaccination. The sequence was obtained from a man in his fifties or sixties who received an inactivated influenza vaccine. The rearrangement joins TRBV7-9 to TRBJ2-5, with D unresolved. CDR3 sequence: CASSPSYGQETQYF. Here the CDR3 DNA reads TGTGCCAGCAGCCCGTCGTATGGCCAAGAGACCCAGTACTTC.